This T cell receptor beta chain stems from a study of somatic mutations in cytotoxic T cells in rheumatoid arthritis. Study results and caveats: Some patients, about an eighth of the roughly 65, had a largest CD8+ clone that exceeded 20% of CD8+ cells.

The CDR3 loop spans 16 amino acids. CDR1 and CDR2 (germline): SGHRS, YFSETQ. J was trimmed by 3 bases and V by 4 bases; bases with no gene match: 5. Once isolated by positive magnetic bead selection, the CD4+ and CD8+ cells had their purity checked by flow cytometry. In the source study's methods: Matches to published virus-specific TCRB sequences were rare among patient CD8+ clones larger than 1%. Here immunoSEQ multiplex PCR was the method, and the copy in TCRdb shows in-frame clones only, minus some. D and trimming were read from the DNA, whereas the V and J calls and clone size are those reported in that table. The data hold about 17,000 clones, with around 80% observed a single time. As to this clone: The antigen is undetermined.

The sequencing input was CD8+ T cells sorted from blood. The V gene is TRBV5-1, the J gene TRBJ2-3, with TRBD2 matching over 13 bases. The receptor's source is an adult with rheumatoid arthritis. The CDR3 coding sequence is TGCGCCAGCAGCCCCGGGACTAGCGGGACTACAGATACGCAGTATTTT. Residues: CASSPGTSGTTDTQYF.